The clone carrying this T cell receptor beta chain was found a few times. Its antigen is as yet unknown. The V gene's germline CDR1 is SQVTM and CDR2 ANQGSEA. This CDR3 contains 12 residues. The V and J ends lost 3 bases and 10 bases respectively, with 13 bases between them. The sample comes from a study of T-cell memory formation after mild COVID-19. Study-level points and caveats: Clones contracting across day 15 to 85 had a balanced CD4/CD8 profile; later expanding clones leaned CD4+.

Via MiXCR, TCRdb re-called the 5' RACE reads, giving one row per CDR3 protein. Here the sample spans roughly 500,000 distinct CDR3 sequences, around 21% being singletons. This TCR came from an adult woman who had mild COVID-19 (a few samples of this study predate the infection). Cell type and time point are not known. The chain combines TRBV29-1 with TRBJ2-1; D tentatively fits TRBD1 or TRBD2 (6 bases each). Sequencing was performed on PBMCs or a T cell subset sorted from them (not recorded which). The CDR3 DNA sequence: TGCAGCGTTGATAGGGGGGACACCGAGCAGTTCTTC. Protein product: CSVDRGDTEQFF.